The rows below give T cell receptor beta chains drawn from one sample of a study of blood T cell repertoires in COVID-19. Data came from immunoSEQ multiplex PCR; TCRdb stores just in-frame clones and leaves some out. Of about 170,000 clones listed, 88% were seen once; the top ten hold approximately 2.1%. The sample was peripheral blood. The receptors originated from a man aged 45 to 65 who had recovered from COVID-19. CDR3s include the opening cysteine and the closing phenylalanine or tryptophan. The D gene is left open where the match is weak. Not every row has a clone size; where given, it reads once, few, many or a size class.

>TRBD1|TRBV5-1|TRBJ2-1|.
TGCGCCAGCAGCTTGGCCGGACAGGGCGGCCGTAATGAGCAGTTCTTC
CASSLAGQGGRNEQFF
>TRBD2|TRBV9|TRBJ2-3|.
TGTGCCAGCGGACGGGGGGGCACAGATACGCAGTATTTT
CASGRGGTDTQYF
>TRBD1|TRBV14|TRBJ1-4|.
TGTGCCAGCAGCCCCGTCGGAGGGGGCGATGAAAAACTGTTTTTT
CASSPVGGGDEKLFF
>.|TRBV28|TRBJ1-6|.
TGTGCCAGCAGTTTTGGCAGGGGCTATAATTCACCCCTCCACTTT
CASSFGRGYNSPLHF
>TRBD1|TRBV7-3|TRBJ1-1|once
TGTGCCAGCAGCTCGACAGGGGGCCTCACTGAAGCTTTCTTT
CASSSTGGLTEAFF
>.|TRBV7-9|TRBJ2-7|.
TGTGCCAGCAGCTCGCGGGCAAATGGGGGCAGGACCTACGAGCAGTACTTC
CASSSRANGGRTYEQYF
>.|TRBV28|TRBJ2-7|.
TGTGCCAGCAGCCCGGGGGATTTGTACGAGCAGTACTTC
CASSPGDLYEQYF
>.|TRBV6-5|TRBJ2-7|.
TGTGCCAGCAGTCGCCGGGGGAACGAGCAGTACTTC
CASSRRGNEQYF
>TRBD1|TRBV7-2|TRBJ2-2|few
TGTGCCAGCAGCTTAGCCGCTACAGGGGTAAAGGTCTCGGAGCTGTTTTTT
CASSLAATGVKVSELFF
>.|TRBV7-2|TRBJ1-2|.
TGTGCCAGCAGCTTAGCTGGACAAATTGGGTATGGCTACACCTTC
CASSLAGQIGYGYTF
>.|TRBV9|TRBJ2-7|.
TGTGCCAGCAGCACAACACCTCTCAGCGAGCAGTACTTC
CASSTTPLSEQYF
>.|TRBV5-1|TRBJ2-7|.
TGCGCCAGCAGCTTCCAGGGGTTCGAGCAGTACTTC
CASSFQGFEQYF
>.|TRBV28|TRBJ1-5|.
TGTGCCAGCAGCCTTACCCAGGGGATCAATCAGCCCCAGCATTTT
CASSLTQGINQPQHF
>.|TRBV7-9|TRBJ1-1|.
TGTGCCAGCAGCCCCCAGGGGTTTGAAGCTTTCTTT
CASSPQGFEAFF
>TRBD1|TRBV4-3|TRBJ2-1|.
TGCGCCAGCAGCCAAAGCAGGACAGGAACTACAATGGAGCAGTTCTTC
CASSQSRTGTTMEQFF
>TRBD2|TRBV2|TRBJ2-7|.
TGTGCCAGCATATCAGTAGCGGGAGTCCACGAGCAGTACTTC
CASISVAGVHEQYF
>.|TRBV6-5|TRBJ1-2|.
TGTGCCAGCAGTTACTCGGCGGCGGTAGGATATGGCTACACCTTC
CASSYSAAVGYGYTF
>.|TRBV28|TRBJ2-5|.
TGTGCCAGCAGTTTGCCCAGGAGGCTGGAGACCCAGTACTTC
CASSLPRRLETQYF
>TRBD2|TRBV30|TRBJ2-3|many
TGTGCCTGGACTAGCGGGGGCACAGATACGCAGTATTTT
CAWTSGGTDTQYF